The 15 T cell receptor beta chains below come from one sample, sequenced in a study of T cells in localized non-small cell lung cancer. Clones were sequenced by immunoSEQ multiplex PCR, and TCRdb holds only the in-frame ones, with some missing. Of roughly 72,000 clones in the sample, approximately 80% were seen once. Sequenced here: peripheral blood, sampled before any cancer treatment. The origin of the receptors is a female donor at least 60 years old with stage I lung adenocarcinoma.

This clone was found many times. The chain has TRBV5-1 and TRBJ1-2, with TRBD1 identical over 10 bases. Per germline, CDR1 SGHRS and CDR2 YFSETQ. The CDR3 totals 14 residues. Trimming removed 3 bases from V and 6 bases from J; junction bases left unmatched: 5. For the CDR3, the DNA is TGCGCCAGCAGCTGGACAGGGGGTTTGGATGGCTACACCTTC. Protein product: CASSWTGGLDGYTF. The variable domain in full, with the rest retrieved from reference TRBV5-1 and TRBJ1-2, is KAGVTQTPRYLIKTRGQQVTLSCSPISGHRSVSWYQQTPGQGLQFLFEYFSETQRNKGNFPGRFSGRQFSNSRSEMNVSTLELGDSALYLCASSWTGGLDGYTFGSGTRLTVV.

The chain employs TRBV29-1 and TRBJ2-1; 8 nucleotides align to TRBD1. The CDR3 runs to 15 residues. The ends lost 4 bases at V and 0 bases at J; junction bases unmatched: 5. The germline CDR1 and CDR2 sequences are SQVTM and ANQGSEA. CDR3 sequence reads: CSVVGTGSSYNEQFF. CDR3 coding DNA: TGCAGCGTTGTGGGGACAGGATCCTCCTACAATGAGCAGTTCTTC.

The J gene is TRBJ2-5, the V gene TRBV4-3; either TRBD1 or TRBD2 may fit D (5 bases each). V gave up 4 bases and J gave up 2 bases, with 17 bases separating them. This CDR3 has 16 residues. CDR1 and CDR2 (germline): LGHNA, YSLEER. The CDR3 here is CASSPTTGLAQETQYF. The CDR3 bases are TGCGCCAGCAGCCCGACAACGGGGCTAGCTCAAGAGACCCAGTACTTC.

This clone has just a few counts. CDR3: CASSSGLAGEQFF. As DNA, the CDR3 is TGTGCCAGTAGTTCCGGACTAGCCGGCGAGCAGTTCTTC. The chain recombines TRBV19 with TRBJ2-1; TRBD2 matches 8 bases. Germline loops: CDR1 LNHDA, CDR2 SQIVND (reference sequence). V lost 5 bases and J lost 10; bases outside the gene matches: 7. This CDR3 is 13 amino acids long. Based on the CDR3 plus reference TRBV19 and TRBJ2-1, the full variable domain is DGGITQSPKYLFRKEGQNVTLSCEQNLNHDAMYWYRQDPGQGLRLIYYSQIVNDFQKGDIAEGYSVSREKKESFPLTVTSAQKNPTAFYLCASSSGLAGEQFFGPGTRLTVL.

The V call is TRBV5-6, the J call TRBJ2-1; D unclear. CDR3 length equals 13 residues. The germline CDR1 and CDR2 sequences are SGHDT and YYEEEE. V was shortened by 0 bases and J by 4 bases, with 5 bases between the two germline ends. Written as DNA, the CDR3 is TGTGCCAGCAGCTTGGGGGTATACAATGAGCAGTTCTTC. This encodes CASSLGVYNEQFF.

This clone appeared a single time. The chain combines TRBV19 with TRBJ1-1; D is unclear. CDR3 length equals 11 residues. CDR1 is LNHDA, CDR2 SQIVND, per germline (reference sequence). V lost 3 bases, J lost 5 bases, and 4 bases lay in between. The CDR3 DNA reads as TGTGCCAGTAGTATGGATACTGAAGCTTTCTTT. Protein: CASSMDTEAFF.

The chain recombines TRBV28 with TRBJ2-7; D is possibly TRBD1 (6 bases). V was pared by 6 bases and J by 1 base, with 7 bases between. The CDR3 has 12 amino acids. Germline lookup yields CDR1 MDHEN and CDR2 SYDVKM. For the CDR3, the DNA is TGTGCCAGCAGACAGGGATCCTACGAGCAGTACTTC. Translation gives CASRQGSYEQYF.

V usage is TRBV7-9 and J usage is TRBJ1-2; perhaps TRBD1 as D (5 bases). The V end lost 5 bases, the J end lost 3 bases, and 13 bases lay between the germline ends. The CDR3 loop spans 14 amino acids. The V gene's germline CDR1 is SEHNR and CDR2 FQNEAQ (reference sequence). CDR3 nucleotide sequence: TGTGCCAGCAGCCCCCTAGGAGGGGACTATGGCTACACCTTC. This encodes CASSPLGGDYGYTF.

In regard to this clone: The sample contains more than one DNA sequence encoding this CDR3. The V gene is TRBV7-8, the J gene TRBJ1-4; 8 positions match TRBD1. Germline CDR1 is SGHVS and CDR2 is FQNEAQ. Losses at the gene ends were 1 base for V and 6 bases for J; bases not matched to a gene: 4. The CDR3 is 15 amino acids. The CDR3 loop is CASSLGQGLYEKLFF. CDR3 in DNA: TGTGCCAGCAGCTTAGGACAGGGGCTGTATGAAAAACTGTTTTTT.

This clone was observed a handful of times. The chain recombines TRBV5-6 with TRBJ1-4; D might be TRBD1 (5 bases). CDR1 and CDR2 (germline): SGHDT, YYEEEE. V lost 5 bases, J lost 4 bases, and 18 bases lay in between. The CDR3 extends over 16 amino acids. The CDR3 reads CASSLRIETVNEKLFF. As DNA, the CDR3 is TGTGCCAGCAGTCTGCGGATCGAGACAGTTAATGAAAAACTGTTTTTT.

This clone was observed a few times. The rearrangement links TRBV19 to TRBJ1-5, with D perhaps matching TRBD1 (5 bases). Per the germline V gene, CDR1 is LNHDA and CDR2 is SQIVND (reference sequence). Between the trimmed V and J ends, which lost 3 bases and 3 bases, there was a span of 15 bases. The CDR3 sequence is 16 residues long. The CDR3 is CASSIPTAAVNQPQHF. The CDR3 nucleotides are TGTGCCAGTAGTATCCCGACAGCGGCAGTCAATCAGCCCCAGCATTTT.

In its sample, this clone was seen many times. The junction differs from germline at one of its ends, possibly a read error. V usage is TRBV5-6 and J usage is TRBJ1-1; D is unclear. The CDR3 has 13 residues. The germline CDR1 and CDR2 sequences are SGHDT and YYEEEE. The CDR3 spells CASSLAVRTEAFF. CDR3 coding DNA: TGTGCCAGCAGTTTGGCAGTCAGAACTGAAGCTTTCTTT.

This chain joins TRBV5-4 and TRBJ2-1; either TRBD1 or TRBD2 may fit D (7 bases each). In germline, CDR1 is SGHNT, CDR2 YYREEE (reference sequence). This CDR3 spans 15 amino acids. V was shortened by 0 bases and J by 6 bases, with 13 bases between the two germline ends. The chain's CDR3 is CASSLEQGRGNEQFF. The CDR3 DNA follows: TGTGCCAGCAGCTTGGAACAGGGGAGGGGCAATGAGCAGTTCTTC.

The V and J genes are TRBV5-1 and TRBJ2-3, with TRBD2 identical over 13 bases. After removal of 4 bases from V and 6 bases from J, the junction contained 5 bases not matched to a gene. Germline V gene lookup returns CDR1 SGHRS and CDR2 YFSETQ. The CDR3 extends over 15 amino acids. The CDR3 sequence: CASSPGTSGADTQYF. The CDR3 region has the DNA TGCGCCAGCAGCCCAGGGACTAGCGGGGCGGATACGCAGTATTTT.

The chain links TRBV2 to TRBJ1-4, with unresolved D. V lost 2 bases to trimming and J lost 2 bases, with 9 bases between them. CDR3 size: 15 residues. The germline V gene has CDR1 SNHLY and CDR2 FYNNEI. The CDR3 nucleotides read TGTGCCAGCAGTGAACTGTTAGGGACTAATGAAAAACTGTTTTTT. This gives the protein CASSELLGTNEKLFF.